The 26 T cell receptor beta chains listed next were all sequenced from one sample in a study of human T cells and chemical hapten exposure. Using its own MiXCR run on the RACE reads, TCRdb lists one record per CDR3 protein. The sample gives fewer than 200,000 distinct CDR3 sequences, under 25% of which show up once; under 7.5% is in the top ten. Time point noted: patch test 1, 2 weeks after DPC sensitization. This sample's treatment: therapeutic diphenylcyclopropenone sensitization with weekly scalp DPC. The source was whole blood, collected in connection with sensitization to the hapten diphenylcyclopropenone (DPC). The source is a woman aged 50 to 60 with alopecia areata. Some clones in this sample may be carry-over from other donors' samples.

This clonotype appeared many times. This rearrangement joins TRBV7-6 to TRBJ2-7, with D perhaps matching TRBD2 (6 bases). Germline CDR1 is SGHVS and CDR2 is FNYEAQ. The CDR3 loop spans 14 amino acids. Trimming pared 1 base from V and 3 bases from J, leaving 10 bases between. The CDR3 DNA reads TGTGCCAGCAGCTTAGGCGGCGGGGTCTACGAGCAGTACTTC. Protein: CASSLGGGVYEQYF.

The chain carries TRBV6-1 and TRBJ2-2; 10 positions agree with TRBD2. The CDR3 is 16 residues long. The germline V gene has CDR1 MNHNS and CDR2 SASEGT. After removal of 6 bases from V and 0 bases from J, the junction contained 4 bases not matched to a gene. DNA of the CDR3: TGTGCCAGCAGATCTAGCGGGAGTGCGAACACCGGGGAGCTGTTTTTT. This codes for CASRSSGSANTGELFF.

In this sample, this clonotype turned up many times. This chain connects TRBV5-1 to TRBJ2-3; 10 bases are shared with TRBD2. CDR3 length equals 17 residues. Trimming cost V 0 bases and J 0 bases; bases outside gene matches: 4. The germline CDR1 and CDR2 sequences are SGHRS and YFSETQ. CDR3 sequence: CASSLGTSGSSTDTQYF. The DNA of the CDR3 is TGCGCCAGCAGCTTGGGGACTAGCGGCTCTAGCACAGATACGCAGTATTTT. The entire variable domain, with the rest obtained from reference TRBV5-1 and TRBJ2-3, is as follows: KAGVTQTPRYLIKTRGQQVTLSCSPISGHRSVSWYQQTPGQGLQFLFEYFSETQRNKGNFPGRFSGRQFSNSRSEMNVSTLELGDSALYLCASSLGTSGSSTDTQYFGPGTRLTVL.

For the CDR3, the DNA is TGTGCCAGCCGAGGGGGTTGGAGCACCGGGGAGCTGTTTTTT. Protein: CASRGGWSTGELFF. The chain employs TRBV12-3 or TRBV12-4 and TRBJ2-2; weak D call: TRBD1 (6 bases). Trimming left V 8 bases short and J 4 bases short, with 14 bases between. CDR3 length equals 14 residues.

V and J are TRBV4-2 and TRBJ2-5, with 7 bases fitting TRBD2. Trimming removed 0 bases from V and 9 bases from J; junction bases left unmatched: 13. The CDR3 loop spans 16 amino acids. In germline, CDR1 is LGHNA, CDR2 YNFKEQ. The CDR3 sequence is CASSQDSGTGGRAQYF. The CDR3 coding sequence is TGTGCCAGCAGCCAAGATTCCGGGACTGGGGGGAGGGCCCAGTACTTC.

The V gene is TRBV20-1, the J gene TRBJ2-1, with a weak D call TRBD1 (6 bases). The CDR3 consists of 13 residues. V was pared by 5 bases and J by 0 bases, with 8 bases between. CDR1 is DFQATT, CDR2 SNEGSKA, per germline (reference sequence). DNA for the CDR3: TGCAGTGCTGGGGGCCCCTCCTACAATGAGCAGTTCTTC. Protein product: CSAGGPSYNEQFF.

The chain joins TRBV7-2 to TRBJ2-7; 13 positions match TRBD2. Losses at the gene ends were 5 bases for V and 5 bases for J; bases not matched to a gene: 18. CDR3 size: 19 residues. CDR1 and CDR2 from the germline V gene are SGHTA and FQGNSA. The CDR3 here is CASSAYPGLAGRYFDEQYF. As DNA, the CDR3 is TGTGCCAGCAGCGCCTACCCGGGACTAGCGGGAAGGTATTTCGACGAGCAGTACTTC.

This clonotype has just one count. The chain combines TRBV29-1 with TRBJ2-7, with D possibly matching TRBD2 (5 bases). V lost 1 base and J 5 bases, leaving 12 bases between the germline ends. Germline-derived CDR1 and CDR2 are SQVTM and ANQGSEA. The CDR3 has 13 amino acids. The CDR3 region is CSVEGRGLHEQYF. As DNA, the CDR3 is TGCAGCGTTGAAGGAAGAGGACTCCACGAGCAGTACTTC.

The chain combines TRBV29-1 with TRBJ2-1; D possibly corresponds to TRBD2 (7 bases). V gave up 3 bases and J gave up 7 bases, with 19 bases separating them. This CDR3 contains 15 residues. The germline CDR1 and CDR2 sequences are SQVTM and ANQGSEA. This chain's CDR3 is CSVDWRGRGGNEQFF. CDR3 DNA: TGCAGCGTTGATTGGCGGGGCAGGGGAGGGAATGAGCAGTTCTTC.

The chain has TRBV20-1 and TRBJ1-5; D ambiguous. The CDR3 consists of 13 residues. Germline lookup yields CDR1 DFQATT and CDR2 SNEGSKA (reference sequence). Between the trimmed V and J ends, which lost 3 bases and 2 bases, there was a span of 8 bases. CDR3 in amino acids: CSASGRGNQPQHF. CDR3 coding DNA: TGCAGTGCTAGCGGACGTGGCAATCAGCCCCAGCATTTT.

CDR3 region: CATQQGQNTYEQYF. CDR3 DNA sequence: TGTGCCACCCAACAGGGGCAGAATACCTACGAGCAGTACTTC. The V and J genes are TRBV10-3 and TRBJ2-7, with 7 bases matching TRBD1. Germline V CDR1 and CDR2: ENHRY, SYGVKD. CDR3 length: 14 amino acids. The junction had 11 bases not matched to a gene; V was cut back by 10 bases and J by 2 bases.

V gene TRBV5-1 combines with J gene TRBJ1-1; 7 bases match TRBD1. CDR1 and CDR2 (germline): SGHRS, YFSETQ. V gave up 6 bases and J gave up 3 bases; unmatched junction bases: 11. This CDR3 region has 15 residues. The CDR3 DNA sequence: TGCGCCAGCACCATACAGGGGCCGGCGGACACTGAAGCTTTCTTT. Protein sequence: CASTIQGPADTEAFF. The whole variable domain, remainder taken from reference TRBV5-1 and TRBJ1-1, is KAGVTQTPRYLIKTRGQQVTLSCSPISGHRSVSWYQQTPGQGLQFLFEYFSETQRNKGNFPGRFSGRQFSNSRSEMNVSTLELGDSALYLCASTIQGPADTEAFFGQGTRLTVV.

There are a few counts of this clonotype. The chain links TRBV5-1 to TRBJ1-4; 8 positions match TRBD1. V gave up 3 bases and J gave up 7 bases; unmatched junction bases: 5. Germline values: CDR1 SGHRS, CDR2 YFSETQ. CDR3 length: 14 amino acids. For the CDR3, the DNA is TGCGCCAGCAGCTGGCAGGGGGCGCGTGAAAAACTGTTTTTT. Translating it yields CASSWQGAREKLFF.

This sequence joins TRBV10-3 and TRBJ2-1; 11 nucleotides line up with TRBD2. This CDR3 region has 14 residues. Germline trimming cut 6 bases from V and 5 bases from J; bases unmatched to any gene: 3. Per the germline V gene, CDR1 is ENHRY and CDR2 is SYGVKD. As DNA, the CDR3 is TGTGCCATCAGAGGACTAGCGGGTAACAATGAGCAGTTCTTC. Protein: CAIRGLAGNNEQFF.

The rearrangement joins TRBV7-9 to TRBJ2-3; 7 nucleotides match TRBD1. The CDR3 loop spans 15 amino acids. The V gene's germline CDR1 is SEHNR and CDR2 FQNEAQ (reference sequence). The J segment lost 1 base and the V segment lost 3 bases, leaving 4 bases of the junction unmatched. CDR3 region: CASSFSGGGTDTQYF. In nucleotides, the CDR3 is TGTGCCAGCAGCTTCTCAGGGGGAGGCACAGATACGCAGTATTTT.

The chain couples TRBV12-3 or TRBV12-4 to TRBJ2-7; a possible D gene is TRBD2 (6 bases). Trimming took 2 bases from V and 6 from J, leaving 14 bases between them. The CDR3 consists of 14 residues. In DNA, the CDR3 is TGTGCCAGCAGTTTAAACTCCGGGGGTTCCGAGCAGTACTTC. Translation: CASSLNSGGSEQYF.

The DNA of the CDR3 is TGCGCCAGCAGCTTGGGTTCTGGACGGGACAGCTATGGCTACACCTTC. Residues: CASSLGSGRDSYGYTF. The chain carries TRBV5-1 and TRBJ1-2; 7 bases match TRBD1. CDR3 size: 16 residues. Looked up from germline, CDR1 is SGHRS and CDR2 is YFSETQ. The trim removed 0 bases at V and 4 bases at J, leaving 9 bases unmatched. The variable domain in full, completed from reference TRBV5-1 and TRBJ1-2, reads KAGVTQTPRYLIKTRGQQVTLSCSPISGHRSVSWYQQTPGQGLQFLFEYFSETQRNKGNFPGRFSGRQFSNSRSEMNVSTLELGDSALYLCASSLGSGRDSYGYTFGSGTRLTVV.

CDR3 DNA: TGCAGTGCCGTCTTAGCGGCCCTTTCCTACAATGAGCAGTTCTTC. It is translated as CSAVLAALSYNEQFF. The rearrangement links TRBV20-1 to TRBJ2-1, with D possibly being TRBD2 (6 bases). Trimming took off 6 bases at V and 1 base at J, with 16 bases between the two ends. Germline-derived CDR1 and CDR2 are DFQATT and SNEGSKA (reference sequence). This CDR3 contains 15 residues.

This clonotype was seen at least ten times. This chain links TRBV9 with TRBJ2-1, with 7 bases matching TRBD2. This CDR3 comprises 14 residues. Per the germline V gene, CDR1 is SGDLS and CDR2 is YYNGEE. V lost 3 bases, J lost 7 bases, and 7 bases stayed unmatched. The CDR3 loop is CASSADERENEQFF. The CDR3 DNA reads TGTGCCAGCAGCGCCGATGAGCGGGAAAATGAGCAGTTCTTC.

Here the CDR3 reads CASSWGTGGFQPQHF. The CDR3 DNA follows: TGTGCCAGCAGCTGGGGGACAGGGGGCTTTCAGCCCCAGCATTTT. The V and J genes are TRBV5-5 and TRBJ1-5; 12 positions match TRBD1. The ends lost 3 bases at V and 6 bases at J; junction bases unmatched: 4. The germline CDR1 and CDR2 sequences are SGHKS and YYEKEE (reference sequence). The length of the CDR3 is 15 residues.

The CDR3 sequence is CASSRGQPTNYGYTF. DNA for the CDR3: TGTGCCAGCAGCCGGGGACAGCCAACTAACTATGGCTACACCTTC. The chain employs TRBV5-4 and TRBJ1-2; 7 nucleotides agree with TRBD1. Per germline, CDR1 SGHNT and CDR2 YYREEE (reference sequence). The CDR3 loop spans 15 amino acids. V dropped 4 bases and J dropped 0; count of bases not matched to a gene: 6. Drawing the rest from reference TRBV5-4 and TRBJ1-2, the complete variable domain is ETGVTQSPTHLIKTRGQQVTLRCSSQSGHNTVSWYQQALGQGPQFIFQYYREEENGRGNFPPRFSGLQFPNYSSELNVNALELDDSALYLCASSRGQPTNYGYTFGSGTRLTVV.

The chain is built from TRBV19 and TRBJ2-2; 11 bases are a match to TRBD2. This CDR3 has 17 amino acids. Germline assignment: CDR1 LNHDA and CDR2 SQIVND (reference sequence). The V segment lost 9 bases and the J segment 5 bases; nucleotides outside the gene matches: 14. CDR3 DNA: TGTGCCAGCCGACTAGCGGGGACTCCACTCGGTACCGGGGAGCTGTTTTTT. It yields the protein CASRLAGTPLGTGELFF.

V and J are TRBV25-1 and TRBJ2-7; D is uncertain. Trimming stripped 5 bases from V and 3 bases from J, with 5 bases between. This CDR3 spans 11 amino acids. Germline V CDR1 and CDR2: MGHDK, SYGVNS. The CDR3 reads CASSRVYEQYF. Written as DNA, the CDR3 is TGTGCCAGCAGTCGGGTCTACGAGCAGTACTTC.

This clonotype was detected ten times or more. J is TRBJ2-2 and V is TRBV6-5; 9 bases line up with TRBD1. The CDR3 is made up of 14 amino acids. The V and J ends lost 6 bases and 5 bases, in that order; junction bases with no gene match: 4. The germline V gene encodes CDR1 MNHEY and CDR2 SVGAGI. The CDR3, as DNA: TGTGCCAGCAGCCGGGACAGGGCGACCGGGGAGCTGTTTTTT. Residues: CASSRDRATGELFF.

CDR3 bases: TGCAGTGCTAGATACCGTTCCACTAGCGGGAGTGTCGAGCAGTACTTC. It encodes CSARYRSTSGSVEQYF. V and J are TRBV20-1 and TRBJ2-7; 11 positions agree with TRBD2. The CDR3 contains 16 residues. J gave up 6 bases and V 2 bases, and 12 bases lay outside the gene matches. Looked up from germline, CDR1 is DFQATT and CDR2 is SNEGSKA (reference sequence).

The table lists this clonotype with a few counts. The chain carries TRBV6-5 and TRBJ1-6; a weak D match, TRBD1 (6 bases). This CDR3 contains 18 residues. From germline, CDR1 is MNHEY and CDR2 SVGAGI. The V end lost 0 bases, the J end lost 9 bases, and 21 bases lay between the germline ends. The CDR3 DNA reads as TGTGCCAGCAGTTACTCTGGTGCGAGGGGGTTATGGGTTTCACCCCTCCACTTT. Translated, it gives CASSYSGARGLWVSPLHF.